One and the same sample provided the 15 T cell receptor beta chains below, sequenced in a study of read filtering for tumor transcriptome and immune sequencing. Molecular barcoded adaptors covering alpha/delta and beta/gamma chains were used on around 400 ng RNA. Each CDR3 protein gets one entry after TCRdb re-called the reads with MiXCR. The table includes tens of thousands of distinct CDR3 sequences, 20% to 25% detected once. The source material was a population of CD138-negative cells sorted from bone marrow. The receptors come from a donor at least 40 years old with multiple myeloma.

This clonotype came up a few times. The chain recombines TRBV19 with TRBJ1-5; the D is unclear. The CDR3 spans 14 residues. Per the germline V gene, CDR1 is LNHDA and CDR2 is SQIVND (reference sequence). V shed 4 bases and J shed 0 bases, with 7 bases lying between them. This CDR3 reads CASSSLHSNQPQHF. CDR3 nucleotide sequence: TGTGCCAGTAGTAGCCTACATAGCAATCAGCCCCAGCATTTT.

In its sample, this clonotype was seen many times. This rearrangement joins TRBV2 to TRBJ2-2; D is ambiguous. The germline gives CDR1 SNHLY, CDR2 FYNNEI. V lost 1 base and J lost 8, with 8 bases in between. The CDR3 runs to 13 residues. The CDR3 nucleotides read TGTGCCAGCAGTGAAGTAACAGATGGGGAGCTGTTTTTT. Encoded protein: CASSEVTDGELFF.

The chain couples TRBV28 to TRBJ1-1; D is ambiguous. Germline V CDR1 and CDR2: MDHEN, SYDVKM. The V end lost 5 bases, the J end lost 7 bases, and 17 bases lay between the germline ends. This CDR3 spans 14 amino acids. In DNA, the CDR3 is TGTGCCAGCAGTATAAGGAAGAGGGAGAGTGAAGCTTTCTTT. Its translation is CASSIRKRESEAFF. The full variable domain, in which reference TRBV28 and TRBJ1-1 provide the parts outside the CDR3, is DVKVTQSSRYLVKRTGEKVFLECVQDMDHENMFWYRQDPGLGLRLIYFSYDVKMKEKGDIPEGYSVSREKKERFSLILESASTNQTSMYLCASSIRKRESEAFFGQGTRLTVV.

This clonotype came up a few times. The V gene is TRBV5-1, the J gene TRBJ2-5; D possibly uses TRBD1 or TRBD2 (6 bases each). The germline V and J ends were trimmed by 0 bases and 5 bases, with 14 bases remaining between them. The CDR3 consists of 15 residues. The V gene's germline CDR1 is SGHRS and CDR2 YFSETQ. The CDR3 DNA follows: TGCGCCAGCAGCTTGGAGGGGGGAGGCGGGGAGACCCAGTACTTC. It encodes CASSLEGGGGETQYF. Combining the CDR3 with reference TRBV5-1 and TRBJ2-5 gives the whole variable domain KAGVTQTPRYLIKTRGQQVTLSCSPISGHRSVSWYQQTPGQGLQFLFEYFSETQRNKGNFPGRFSGRQFSNSRSEMNVSTLELGDSALYLCASSLEGGGGETQYFGPGTRLLVL.

The sample holds many counts of this clonotype. The CDR3 region has the DNA TGCAGTATTAGCCGGGGAAAGAACACTGAAGCTTTCTTT. Translated, it gives CSISRGKNTEAFF. The rearrangement links TRBV20-1 to TRBJ1-1; D uncertain. Trimming took off 8 bases at V and 1 base at J, with 14 bases between the two ends. CDR1 DFQATT and CDR2 SNEGSKA come from the germline V gene (reference sequence). The CDR3 is 13 amino acids.

The table lists this clonotype with many counts. J is TRBJ2-7 and V is TRBV4-1; D is possibly TRBD2 (7 bases). This CDR3 spans 15 amino acids. V was cut by 0 bases and J by 4 bases, with 13 bases left in between. Germline V gene data show CDR1 as MGHRA and CDR2 as YSYEKL. This CDR3 is CASSQDPRGGYEQYF. CDR3 coding DNA: TGCGCCAGCAGCCAAGATCCAAGGGGGGGATACGAGCAGTACTTC.

This clonotype was observed many times. The junction does not match germline at one end; this may be a read error. The chain combines TRBV2 with TRBJ2-3; D perhaps matches TRBD2 (5 bases). The CDR3 has 9 amino acids. Germline CDR1 and CDR2: SNHLY and FYNNEI. This CDR3 reads CASSGLRDF. CDR3 in DNA: TGTGCCAGCAGTGGCCTGAGGGATTTT.

Remarks on this clonotype: A much more abundant neighbour one base away suggests this may be a read error. The CDR3 is CAGSSVAGADTQYF. The CDR3 nucleotides read TGCGCCGGCAGCTCCGTGGCGGGGGCAGATACGCAGTATTTT. The chain joins TRBV5-1 to TRBJ2-3; 7 nucleotides line up with TRBD2. Germline V lookup: CDR1 SGHRS, CDR2 YFSETQ. This CDR3 spans 14 amino acids.

This clonotype was seen a few times. This CDR3 reads CATSYPGPGTDTQYF. In DNA, the CDR3 is TGTGCCACCAGTTACCCGGGGCCCGGCACAGATACGCAGTATTTT. The rearrangement uses TRBV24-1 and TRBJ2-3; possibly TRBD1 or TRBD2 for D (5 bases each). V lost 6 bases and J lost 1, with 13 bases in between. The CDR3 is 15 amino acids. Germline V gene lookup returns CDR1 KGHDR and CDR2 SFDVKD.

About this clonotype itself: A read error may be the cause here, since a much bigger clone is one base away. The V and J genes are TRBV4-1 and TRBJ1-1; 8 nucleotides agree with TRBD1. The V gene end was trimmed by 1 base and the J gene end by 4 bases; junction bases not matched to a gene: 5. Germline assignment: CDR1 MGHRA and CDR2 YSYEKL. CDR3 length: 15 amino acids. CDR3 in DNA: TGCGCCAGCAGCCAAGTACGACAGGGGAGCACTGAAGCTTTCTTT. Translating gives CASSQVRQGSTEAFF.

The table lists this clonotype with a few counts. V and J are TRBV23-1 and TRBJ2-1, with TRBD1 identical over 8 bases. TRBV23-1 is assigned to the ORF class and has an uncertain function. V lost 10 bases and J lost 7; bases outside the gene matches: 3. The CDR3 covers 11 residues. The CDR3 sequence is CAIQGANEQFF. The CDR3 bases are TGCGCCATCCAGGGGGCTAATGAGCAGTTCTTC.

This chain joins TRBV5-1 and TRBJ1-1, with 8 positions matching TRBD1. The CDR3 is made up of 14 amino acids. Germline values: CDR1 SGHRS, CDR2 YFSETQ. The junction had 8 bases not matched to a gene; V was cut back by 4 bases and J by 6 bases. The CDR3 region has the DNA TGCGCCAGCAGCGCGTCCCAGACAGGGGCTGAAGCTTTCTTT. It specifies CASSASQTGAEAFF.

This clonotype was seen repeatedly, ten times or more. The V call is TRBV4-1, the J call TRBJ2-1; no reliable D call. This CDR3 spans 15 amino acids. Looked up from germline, CDR1 is MGHRA and CDR2 is YSYEKL. Trimming took off 0 bases at V and 0 bases at J, with 6 bases between the two ends. This chain's CDR3 is CASSQESSSYNEQFF. The DNA for the CDR3 is TGCGCCAGCAGCCAAGAGTCTAGCTCCTACAATGAGCAGTTCTTC.

This clonotype has ten or more counts. This chain connects TRBV3-1 to TRBJ1-5; D perhaps matches TRBD1 (5 bases). The CDR3 is 14 residues long. Germline V gene lookup returns CDR1 LGHDT and CDR2 YNNKEL (reference sequence). Deletions cut 4 bases from V and 6 bases from J, with 13 bases between. CDR3 in DNA: TGTGCCAGCAGCCTAGGGGTGTCCAGTCAGCCCCAGCATTTT. Translated: CASSLGVSSQPQHF.

This rearrangement joins TRBV3-1 to TRBJ1-3; D unclear. V lost 2 bases and J 1 base, leaving 6 bases between the germline ends. The CDR3 loop spans 14 amino acids. Per the germline V gene, CDR1 is LGHDT and CDR2 is YNNKEL (reference sequence). The CDR3 protein is CASSQRGSGNTIYF. CDR3 nucleotides: TGTGCCAGCAGCCAACGGGGATCTGGAAACACCATATATTTT. The complete variable domain, with remaining parts taken from reference TRBV3-1 and TRBJ1-3, reads DTAVSQTPKYLVTQMGNDKSIKCEQNLGHDTMYWYKQDSKKFLKIMFSYNNKELIINETVPNRFSPKSPDKAHLNLHINSLELGDSAVYFCASSQRGSGNTIYFGEGSWLTVV.